This is a list of T cell receptor beta chains from one sample in a study of blood T cell repertoires in COVID-19. Measured with immunoSEQ multiplex PCR; TCRdb has only the in-frame clones, and not every one. The repertoire holds hundreds of thousands of clones, with 88% as singletons. The sequencing sample was made of peripheral blood. The receptors come from a woman aged 25-40 years with COVID-19, enrolled during active disease. The CDR3 runs from the conserved cysteine through the conserved F or W. Fields, in order: V gene, clone size, D gene, J gene, CDR3 protein, CDR3 DNA. D genes are given only for firm matches. Clone size is stated in some rows and not others, as once, few, many or a class when expanded.

TRBV10-1	.	.	TRBJ2-7	CASSRDTAYEQYF	TGCGCCAGCAGCCGGGACACCGCCTACGAGCAGTACTTC
TRBV28	.	TRBD1	TRBJ1-2	CASSLVPGQGYGYTF	TGTGCCAGCAGTTTAGTTCCCGGACAGGGCTATGGCTACACCTTC
TRBV11-2	.	TRBD1	TRBJ1-1	CASSWDRGEAFF	TGTGCCAGCAGCTGGGACAGGGGTGAAGCTTTCTTT
TRBV5-1	.	TRBD1	TRBJ1-2	CASSNPTGASYGYTF	TGCGCCAGCAGCAACCCCACAGGGGCCTCCTATGGCTACACCTTC
TRBV5-5	.	TRBD1	TRBJ2-2	CASSPPGQVNTGELFF	TGTGCCAGCAGTCCTCCGGGACAGGTGAACACCGGGGAGCTGTTTTTT
TRBV4-3	.	TRBD1	TRBJ2-7	CASSQEVFGTGAYEQYF	TGCGCCAGCAGCCAAGAGGTCTTCGGGACAGGGGCCTACGAGCAGTACTTC
TRBV18	.	.	TRBJ1-5	CASSLNQGFNQPQHF	TGTGCCAGCTCACTCAACCAGGGCTTCAATCAGCCCCAGCATTTT
TRBV11-2	.	TRBD1	TRBJ1-1	CASSLGGTGEAFF	TGTGCCAGCAGCTTAGGGGGGACAGGTGAAGCTTTCTTT
TRBV2	.	.	TRBJ1-5	CASRVSGNQPQHF	TGTGCCAGCAGGGTAAGCGGCAATCAGCCCCAGCATTTT
TRBV19	.	.	TRBJ1-1	CASSPTQGSTEAFF	TGTGCCAGTAGTCCAACCCAGGGAAGTACTGAAGCTTTCTTT
TRBV6-5	.	.	TRBJ2-5	CASSYNGETQYF	TGTGCCAGCAGTTACAACGGAGAGACCCAGTACTTC
TRBV29-1	.	.	TRBJ2-2	CSVEVAGDAGELFF	TGCAGCGTTGAGGTGGCAGGGGACGCCGGGGAGCTGTTTTTT
TRBV2	.	.	TRBJ1-1	CASSEEAGAVKAFF	TGTGCCAGCAGTGAAGAAGCGGGGGCGGTTAAAGCTTTCTTT
TRBV29-1	.	TRBD2	TRBJ2-1	CSVVLLAGGDGFF	TGCAGCGTTGTGTTACTAGCGGGGGGGGATGGGTTCTTC
TRBV9	.	.	TRBJ2-3	CASSVGGGTFPYF	.
TRBV7-2	once	TRBD2	TRBJ2-5	CASSKGLAGGVETQYF	TGTGCCAGCAGCAAGGGACTAGCGGGGGGTGTAGAGACCCAGTACTTC
TRBV29-1	.	.	TRBJ2-3	CSVGISGSTDTQYF	TGCAGCGTTGGGATTAGCGGTAGCACAGATACGCAGTATTTT
TRBV27	.	.	TRBJ1-1	CASRAQGLNTEAFF	TGTGCCAGCAGGGCACAGGGCCTGAACACTGAAGCTTTCTTT
TRBV5-4	.	TRBD2	TRBJ2-1	CASSPPGGYEQFF	TGTGCCAGCAGCCCCCCGGGAGGCTATGAGCAGTTCTTC
TRBV9	.	TRBD1	TRBJ2-2	CASSNSRQGPNTGELFF	TGTGCCAGCAGCAACTCAAGACAGGGACCGAACACCGGGGAGCTGTTTTTT
TRBV7-2	.	.	TRBJ1-6	CASSLEGSISPLHF	TGTGCCAGCAGCTTAGAGGGGTCAATTTCACCCCTCCACTTT
TRBV6-5	.	TRBD1	TRBJ1-1	CASKTGVMNTEAFF	TGTGCCAGCAAAACAGGGGTTATGAACACTGAAGCTTTCTTT
TRBV6-5	.	TRBD1	TRBJ2-1	CASRSRDRAHNEQFF	TGTGCCAGCAGAAGCCGGGACAGGGCGCACAATGAGCAGTTCTTC
TRBV5-8	.	.	TRBJ1-2	CASSLWQNYGYTF	TGTGCCAGCAGCTTGTGGCAGAACTATGGCTACACCTTC
TRBV7-2	.	.	TRBJ2-3	CASSLHLLTDTQYF	TGTGCCAGCAGCTTACACTTACTCACAGATACGCAGTATTTT
TRBV12-3/TRBV12-4	.	.	TRBJ1-5	CASSLTYNQPQHF	TGTGCCAGCAGTTTAACCTACAATCAGCCCCAGCATTTT
TRBV6-4	once	TRBD1	TRBJ1-1	CASSPTGLTEAFF	TGTGCCAGCAGCCCGACAGGGCTTACTGAAGCTTTCTTT
TRBV19	.	.	TRBJ1-6	CASRSSYNSPLHF	TGTGCCAGTAGGAGCTCCTATAATTCACCCCTCCACTTT
TRBV5-1	.	.	TRBJ2-1	CASSLFAGQQGLNEQFF	TGCGCCAGCAGCTTGTTCGCGGGCCAGCAGGGGCTCAATGAGCAGTTCTTC
TRBV6-2/TRBV6-3	.	TRBD1	TRBJ2-3	CASSYSVDQGEWIQDTQYF	TGTGCCAGCAGTTACTCAGTGGACCAGGGGGAATGGATTCAAGATACGCAGTATTTT
TRBV25-1	.	TRBD2	TRBJ2-3	CASMKFGGADTQYF	TGTGCCAGCATGAAGTTCGGGGGGGCAGATACGCAGTATTTT
TRBV4-2	.	TRBD1	TRBJ2-7	CASSPWMGQARSPSSYEQYF	TGTGCCAGCAGCCCGTGGATGGGACAGGCGCGATCTCCCTCATCCTACGAGCAGTACTTC
TRBV18	.	.	TRBJ2-3	CASSPQRASDTQYF	TGTGCCAGCTCACCTCAGAGGGCCTCAGATACGCAGTATTTT
TRBV28	once	.	TRBJ1-6	CASSSPSYNSPLHF	TGTGCCAGCAGTTCCCCGTCTTATAATTCACCCCTCCACTTT
TRBV6-6	.	.	TRBJ1-3	CASSYGDANTIYF	TGTGCCAGCAGTTACGGAGACGCAAACACCATATATTTT
TRBV28	.	.	TRBJ1-2	CAVGTYGYTF	TGTGCCGTGGGGACTTATGGCTACACCTTC
TRBV5-1	many	.	TRBJ2-1	CASSLVSFSNEQFF	TGCGCCAGCAGCTTGGTAAGCTTTTCCAATGAGCAGTTCTTC
TRBV2	.	.	TRBJ2-2	CASSEFRNTGELFF	TGTGCCAGCAGTGAATTTCGGAACACCGGGGAGCTGTTTTTT
TRBV5-4	.	.	TRBJ2-1	CASSPLAGNEQFF	TGTGCCAGCAGCCCCTTGGCTGGCAATGAGCAGTTCTTC
TRBV4-1	.	TRBD1	TRBJ2-2	CASSLGTGDSTGELFF	TGCGCCAGCAGCCTTGGGACAGGGGATAGCACCGGGGAGCTGTTTTTT
TRBV4-1	.	TRBD1	TRBJ2-7	CASSQWQGDYEQYF	TGCGCCAGCAGCCAGTGGCAGGGGGACTACGAGCAGTACTTC
TRBV6-5	.	TRBD1	TRBJ1-1	CASSLTGGLGTEAFF	TGTGCCAGCAGCTTGACAGGGGGTCTGGGCACTGAAGCTTTCTTT
TRBV4-2	.	TRBD2	TRBJ2-7	CASSPVSGRETIEQYF	TGTGCCAGCAGCCCAGTTAGCGGGAGAGAGACTATCGAGCAGTACTTC
TRBV19	.	TRBD2	TRBJ2-1	CASAIAGDYYNEQFF	TGTGCCAGCGCTATAGCGGGAGATTATTACAATGAGCAGTTCTTC
TRBV2	few	.	TRBJ2-7	CACTSSLGQIYEQYF	TGTGCCTGTACCTCGTCGCTAGGACAGATCTACGAGCAGTACTTC